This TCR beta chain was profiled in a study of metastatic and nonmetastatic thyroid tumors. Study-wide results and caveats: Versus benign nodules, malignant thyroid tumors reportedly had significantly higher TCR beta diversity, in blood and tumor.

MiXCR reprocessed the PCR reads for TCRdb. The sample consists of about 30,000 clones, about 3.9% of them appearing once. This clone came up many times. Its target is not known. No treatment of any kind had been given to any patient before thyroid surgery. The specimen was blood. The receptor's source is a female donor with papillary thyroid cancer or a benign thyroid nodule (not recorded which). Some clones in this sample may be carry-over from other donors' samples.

Here the CDR3 reads CASNEGVYARREDFTDTQYF. CDR3 nucleotides: TGTGCCAGCAATGAGGGCGTCTATGCTAGGCGGGAGGACTTCACAGATACGCAGTATTTT. This chain connects TRBV5-6 to TRBJ2-3; 8 bases map to TRBD2. The V and J ends lost 6 bases and 2 bases, in that order; junction bases with no gene match: 23. Germline V gives CDR1 SGHDT, CDR2 YYEEEE. The CDR3 is 20 amino acids.